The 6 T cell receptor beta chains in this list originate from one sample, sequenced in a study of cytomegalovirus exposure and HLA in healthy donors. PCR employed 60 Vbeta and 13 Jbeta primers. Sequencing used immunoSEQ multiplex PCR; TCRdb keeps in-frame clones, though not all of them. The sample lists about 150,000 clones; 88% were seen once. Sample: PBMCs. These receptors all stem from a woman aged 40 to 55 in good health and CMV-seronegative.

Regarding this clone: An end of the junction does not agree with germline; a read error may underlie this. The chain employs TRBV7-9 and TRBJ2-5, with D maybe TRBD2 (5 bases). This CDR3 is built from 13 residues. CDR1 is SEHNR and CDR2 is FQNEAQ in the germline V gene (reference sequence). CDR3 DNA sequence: TGTTCCAGCAGCTTACGGGGTAGAGAGACCCAGTACTTC. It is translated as CSSSLRGRETQYF.

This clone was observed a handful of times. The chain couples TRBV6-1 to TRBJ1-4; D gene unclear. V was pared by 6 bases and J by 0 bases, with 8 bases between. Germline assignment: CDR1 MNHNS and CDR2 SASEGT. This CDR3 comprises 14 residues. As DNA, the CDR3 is TGTGCCAGCAGCCTATTTGCAACTAATGAAAAACTGTTTTTT. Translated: CASSLFATNEKLFF.

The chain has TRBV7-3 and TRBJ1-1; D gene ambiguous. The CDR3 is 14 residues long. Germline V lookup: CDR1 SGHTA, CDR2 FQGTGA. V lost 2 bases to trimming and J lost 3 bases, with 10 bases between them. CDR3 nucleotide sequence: TGTGCCAGCAGCTTATCGCGGGCGCACACTGAAGCTTTCTTT. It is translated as CASSLSRAHTEAFF.

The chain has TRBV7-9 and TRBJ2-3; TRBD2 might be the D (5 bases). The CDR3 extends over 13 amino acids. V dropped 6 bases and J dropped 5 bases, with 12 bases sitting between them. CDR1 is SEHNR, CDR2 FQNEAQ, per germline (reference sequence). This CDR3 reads CASRISSVDTQYF. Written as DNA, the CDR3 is TGTGCCAGCAGAATAAGTAGCGTAGATACGCAGTATTTT.

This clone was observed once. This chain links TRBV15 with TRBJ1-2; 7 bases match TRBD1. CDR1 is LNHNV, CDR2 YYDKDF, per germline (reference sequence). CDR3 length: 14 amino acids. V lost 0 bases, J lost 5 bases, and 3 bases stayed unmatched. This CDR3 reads CATSRDGTAYGYTF. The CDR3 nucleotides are TGTGCCACCAGCAGAGATGGGACAGCATATGGCTACACCTTC.

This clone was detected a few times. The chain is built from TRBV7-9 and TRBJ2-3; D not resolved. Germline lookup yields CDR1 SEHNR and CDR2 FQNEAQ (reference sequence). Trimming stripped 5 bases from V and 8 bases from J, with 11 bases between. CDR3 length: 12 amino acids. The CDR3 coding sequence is TGTGCCAGCAGCCTCTTTCTCGGTACGCAGTATTTT. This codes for CASSLFLGTQYF.